This TCR beta chain came from a study of shared clonotypes between healthy human individuals. Overall study results and limits: When compared with the clonotypes that were shared by all four sorted-subset donors, the non-shared clonotypes turned out to have lower generation probabilities.

The V and J ends lost 4 bases and 1 base, in that order; junction bases with no gene match: 4. The CDR3 consists of 14 residues. Germline V gene data show CDR1 as SGHRS and CDR2 as YFSETQ. To note about this clone: Its antigen is as yet unknown. Other DNA variants within this sample encode the same CDR3.

TCRdb keeps only in-frame clones here, not all; method: immunoSEQ multiplex PCR. The sample includes 2.3 million or so clones, more than 85% seen only once; the top ten take around 0.4%. The sequence came from a man aged 18 to 29 in good health. Some clones in this sample may be carry-over from other donors' samples. This rearrangement joins TRBV5-1 to TRBJ1-2; TRBD1 agrees at 7 bases. Sequences were obtained from naive CD4+ T cells from PBMCs. Subset of the sample: CD45RA+ positively selected. CDR3 sequence reads: CASSPGGLNYGYTF. The CDR3 DNA sequence: TGCGCCAGCAGCCCAGGGGGGCTTAACTATGGCTACACCTTC.